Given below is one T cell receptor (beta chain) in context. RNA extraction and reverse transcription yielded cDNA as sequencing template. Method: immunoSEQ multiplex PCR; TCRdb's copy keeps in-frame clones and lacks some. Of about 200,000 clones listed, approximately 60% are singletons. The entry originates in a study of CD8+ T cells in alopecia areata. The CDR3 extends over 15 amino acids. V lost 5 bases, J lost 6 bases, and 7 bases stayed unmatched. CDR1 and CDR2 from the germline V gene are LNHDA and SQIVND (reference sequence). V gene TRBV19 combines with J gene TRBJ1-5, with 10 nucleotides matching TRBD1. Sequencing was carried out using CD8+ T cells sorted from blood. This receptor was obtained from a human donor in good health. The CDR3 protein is CASSPDRGQGQPQHF. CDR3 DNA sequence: TGTGCCAGTAGTCCCGACAGGGGGCAAGGTCAGCCCCAGCATTTT.